A single sample gave rise to the 7 T cell receptor beta chains below, sequenced in a study of regulatory T cells in long-lasting Graves disease (dated by TCRdb to the early 2020s). Sample time point, as interpreted from the label and publication: newly diagnosed GD, antithyroid drugs for less than 3 months. For both TCR sequencing and RNA sequencing, RNA was extracted from PBMCs in TRIzol. Library preparation used multiplex PCR. Sequencing was performed on an Illumina HiSeq 4000. To build TCR beta libraries, CDR3 regions were amplified by Arm-PCR using iRepertoire HTBI primers. TCRdb's own reprocessing of the public reads used fastp at Q25 and MiXCR and kept productive beta chains. Rows are unified per CDR3 protein, each entry keeping the most common DNA and genes. Recorded for this sample are about 420,000 distinct CDR3 sequences; about 16% of them occurred a single time. Under 30% of the sample goes to the ten largest clones.

The data were also submitted as part of a second study, on T cells in Graves' hyperthyroidism and ophthalmopathy.

Sequences were derived from peripheral blood mononuclear cells (PBMCs), sampled at new diagnosis, from a patient treated with antithyroid drugs. The origin of the receptors is a woman between 18 and 30 years old with Graves disease. Donor details come from another sample of the same person, matched by shared clones.

This clonotype was found many times. CDR3 sequence (DNA): TGTGCCAGCAGCTTGATGTCAGGGACTACAGATGAGCAGTTCTTC. This translates into CASSLMSGTTDEQFF. The V and J genes are TRBV7-3 and TRBJ2-1, with 7 bases lining up with TRBD2. V shed 3 bases and J 8 bases; nucleotides not matched to a gene: 10. The length of the CDR3 is 15 residues. The V gene's germline CDR1 is SGHTA and CDR2 FQGTGA.

The table lists this clonotype with a few counts. This chain joins TRBV5-5 and TRBJ1-5; perhaps TRBD1 as D (5 bases). The V end lost 4 bases, the J end lost 2 bases, and 13 bases lay between the germline ends. The CDR3 sequence is 15 residues long. CDR1 and CDR2 (germline): SGHKS, YYEKEE (reference sequence). In nucleotides, the CDR3 is TGTGCCAGCAGCCCCTTCGGGGGAGGCAATCAGCCCCAGCATTTT. Translating it yields CASSPFGGGNQPQHF.

This clonotype was recorded many times. This chain links TRBV6-1 with TRBJ1-5; 7 nucleotides line up with TRBD1. Germline-derived CDR1 and CDR2 are MNHNS and SASEGT. The CDR3 sequence is 15 residues long. The trim removed 6 bases at V and 0 bases at J, leaving 5 bases unmatched. The CDR3 DNA is TGTGCCAGCAGGCGACAGGGAAATAGCAATCAGCCCCAGCATTTT. Its translation is CASRRQGNSNQPQHF.

In regard to this clonotype: This could be a read error, since a much larger clone is one nucleotide away. The J gene is TRBJ1-1, the V gene TRBV3-1; perhaps TRBD1 as D (6 bases). Germline V gene sequence: CDR1 LGHDT, CDR2 YNNKEL (reference sequence). The length of the CDR3 is 17 residues. The CDR3 reads CASRQGWGRLRNTEAFF. CDR3 DNA sequence: TGTGCCAGCCGCCAAGGCTGGGGGCGTCTGCGGAACACTGAAGCTTTCTTT.

The chain carries TRBV6-5 and TRBJ2-2; D may correspond to TRBD1 or TRBD2 (5 bases each). CDR1 is MNHEY, CDR2 SVGAGI, per germline. This CDR3 comprises 16 residues. V dropped 1 base and J dropped 0 bases, with 9 bases sitting between them. The DNA for the CDR3 is TGTGCCAGCAGTTACTTTGGGGGAGCGAACACCGGGGAGCTGTTTTTT. This gives the protein CASSYFGGANTGELFF.

The rearrangement joins TRBV12-3 or TRBV12-4 to TRBJ2-1; no definite D call. V lost 5 bases to trimming and J lost 5 bases, with 10 bases between them. CDR3 length: 13 residues. In DNA, the CDR3 is TGTGCCAGCAGTAGTATCACGAACAATGAGCAGTTCTTC. Amino acids: CASSSITNNEQFF.

This clonotype was detected a few times. The chain joins TRBV29-1 to TRBJ1-6, with D possibly being TRBD1 (6 bases). Per the germline V gene, CDR1 is SQVTM and CDR2 is ANQGSEA. Deletions cut 1 base from V and 9 bases from J, with 10 bases between. The CDR3 runs 13 residues. The CDR3, as DNA: TGCAGCGTTGAAGCAGGGGCAGGTTCACCCCTCCACTTT. As protein: CSVEAGAGSPLHF.